This record looks at one TCR beta chain sequence and its context. This specimen comes from a study of shared clonotypes between healthy human individuals. The wider study: CD4 naive and CD4 memory each took three plates per donor, while CD8 naive took two and CD8 memory one.

Naive CD8 cells were CD45RO-negative, positively selected for CCR7, excluding terminally differentiated effector memory CD45RA+ cells. Some clones are missing from TCRdb's copy, which holds only in-frame ones; the method was immunoSEQ multiplex PCR. Of millions of clones listed, approximately 94% were seen once; the top ten hold more than 1.5%. The CDR3 is made up of 14 amino acids. CDR1 is SGHTA, CDR2 FQGTGA, per germline. V shed 2 bases and J shed 1 base, with 8 bases lying between them. Sample: naive CD8+ T cells from PBMCs. The chain couples TRBV7-3 to TRBJ1-1, with unresolved D. The TCR was taken from a man in his late teens or twenties in good health. Some clones in this sample may be carry-over from other donors' samples. The CDR3 sequence: CASSLVAANTEAFF. The CDR3 DNA is TGTGCCAGCAGCTTAGTCGCCGCGAACACTGAAGCTTTCTTT.